This paragraph reports one T cell receptor beta chain. Its antigen is undetermined. These data originate in a study of T cells in Graves' hyperthyroidism and ophthalmopathy. Overall study findings and caveats: Blood also carried most thyroid clonotypes expanded above 0.001.

RNA transcripts served as the template for amplifying TCR beta CDR3 regions. In the first-round RT-PCR of the TCR CDR3, the HTBI primer set was used. TCRdb analysed the multiplex PCR reads with MiXCR anew, one entry per CDR3 protein. The table lists 370,000 or so distinct CDR3 sequences, more than 15% of them singletons, with roughly a quarter in the top ten. Specimen: blood. The TCR originated in a woman aged 18-29 years with Graves' hyperthyroidism that later progressed to Graves' ophthalmopathy.

The CDR3 DNA follows: TGTGCCAGTCCAGCGCAGGACACTGAAGCTTTCTTT. Protein: CASPAQDTEAFF. The chain joins TRBV2 to TRBJ1-1; D not resolved. V lost 9 bases, J lost 3 bases, and 11 bases lay in between. The length of the CDR3 is 12 residues. Germline V gene sequence: CDR1 SNHLY, CDR2 FYNNEI.